The sequence of this TCR beta chain was determined in a study of shared clonotypes between healthy human individuals. Study-wide background: The study used three CD4 naive, three CD4 memory, two CD8 naive and one CD8 memory plate per donor.

The CDR3 length is 15 residues. V lost 2 bases to trimming and J lost 0 bases, with 10 bases between them. From germline, CDR1 is SGHRS and CDR2 YFSETQ. Details on this clone: The antigen remains unidentified.

Study results and limitations: An anticipated effect of sequencing depth on clonotype sharing among donors was recognized. Across subsets, estimated richness was generally greater for naive than for memory populations.

TCRdb keeps only in-frame clones here, not all; method: immunoSEQ multiplex PCR. The sample has over 850,000 clones, around 78% seen once. The donors were all Caucasian adults (living in Nashville, Tennessee). This sequence was found in a man between 18 and 29 years old in good health. Some clones in this sample may be carry-over from other donors' samples. The V gene is TRBV5-1, the J gene TRBJ2-3; possible D gene TRBD2, 6 bases. Sample: memory CD4+ T cells from PBMCs. Subset defined: CD45RA-negative fraction. CDR3 region: CASSFLGTSTDTQYF. DNA of the CDR3: TGCGCCAGCAGCTTCTTGGGGACTAGCACAGATACGCAGTATTTT.